The 20 T cell receptor beta chains reported below all come from one sample, sequenced in a study of early stage breast cancer tumors. Some clones are missing from TCRdb's copy, which holds only in-frame ones; the method was immunoSEQ multiplex PCR. The repertoire holds about 41,000 clones, with about three quarters as singletons. The sequencing sample was made of blood. These receptors came from a person aged 45 to 59 with breast cancer.

In nucleotides, the CDR3 is TGTGCCAGCAGCCAGCCGGGACTAGGGAACTACGAGCAGTACTTC. Amino acid sequence: CASSQPGLGNYEQYF. The chain joins TRBV14 to TRBJ2-7; 8 bases are a match to TRBD2. The junction had 7 bases not matched to a gene; V was cut back by 3 bases and J by 3 bases. The germline V gene encodes CDR1 SGHDN and CDR2 FVKESK. This CDR3 contains 15 residues.

This chain uses TRBV19 with TRBJ2-1; no clear D gene. The CDR3 is 14 amino acids. V lost 5 bases, J lost 5 bases, and 13 bases lay in between. CDR1 and CDR2 (germline): LNHDA, SQIVND (reference sequence). The CDR3 sequence is CASSPLSRHNEQFF. The CDR3 coding sequence is TGTGCCAGTAGTCCCCTATCCCGCCACAATGAGCAGTTCTTC.

J is TRBJ1-2 and V is TRBV6-1, with 10 bases matching TRBD1. From germline, CDR1 is MNHNS and CDR2 SASEGT. CDR3 length: 14 residues. J was trimmed by 8 bases and V by 5 bases; bases with no gene match: 8. CDR3 region: CASSNRGQGLGYTF. The CDR3 DNA is TGTGCCAGCAGTAACCGGGGACAGGGGCTCGGCTACACCTTC.

The V gene is TRBV29-1, the J gene TRBJ2-1; D perhaps matches TRBD1 (6 bases). Germline CDR1 and CDR2: SQVTM and ANQGSEA. V dropped 7 bases and J dropped 6 bases, with 10 bases sitting between them. The CDR3 length is 11 residues. The CDR3 DNA is TGCAGCGCAGGGGTTTCCAATGAGCAGTTCTTC. Its protein is CSAGVSNEQFF.

The chain uses TRBV7-8 and TRBJ2-5; D is perhaps TRBD1 (6 bases). The germline V gene encodes CDR1 SGHVS and CDR2 FQNEAQ. V gave up 10 bases and J gave up 4 bases, with 13 bases separating them. The CDR3 runs 12 residues. CDR3 amino acids: CAIAGDGETQYF. The CDR3 DNA reads TGTGCCATCGCAGGGGATGGAGAGACCCAGTACTTC.

The CDR3 sequence is CASSLGGAGTTDTQYF. The CDR3 DNA sequence: TGTGCCAGCAGCTTAGGCGGGGCGGGAACCACAGATACGCAGTATTTT. This chain uses TRBV7-2 with TRBJ2-3; a weak D match, TRBD2 (6 bases). V lost 1 base and J lost 2, with 13 bases in between. CDR3 size: 16 residues. The germline gives CDR1 SGHTA, CDR2 FQGNSA. The variable domain in full, with the rest retrieved from reference TRBV7-2 and TRBJ2-3, is GAGVSQSPSNKVTEKGKDVELRCDPISGHTALYWYRQSLGQGLEFLIYFQGNSAPDKSGLPSDRFSAERTGGSVSTLTIQRTQQEDSAVYLCASSLGGAGTTDTQYFGPGTRLTVL.

CDR3 DNA: TGCGCCAGCAGCTTGAATAGTTATAGCAATCAGCCCCAGCATTTT. Translating gives CASSLNSYSNQPQHF. The chain couples TRBV5-1 to TRBJ1-5, with D uncertain. The ends were cut back, 1 base at V and 0 bases at J, with 8 bases in the middle. The CDR3 is 15 residues long. Germline CDR1 SGHRS, CDR2 YFSETQ.

This clone was counted only a few times. CDR3 in DNA: TGCGCCAGCAGCTTGGTGGCTAGCGGGTTGCCGAGGGAGCAGTACTTC. Its protein is CASSLVASGLPREQYF. The rearrangement uses TRBV5-1 and TRBJ2-7, with 8 bases that match TRBD2. Germline CDR1 reads SGHRS; CDR2 reads YFSETQ. V dropped 0 bases and J dropped 7; count of bases not matched to a gene: 12. This CDR3 is 16 amino acids long.

The chain recombines TRBV7-3 with TRBJ1-1, with 9 nucleotides matching TRBD1. V trimming: 2 bases; J trimming: 6 bases; junction bases outside the gene matches: 7. This CDR3 contains 15 residues. Germline assignment: CDR1 SGHTA and CDR2 FQGTGA. CDR3 DNA sequence: TGTGCCAGCAGCTTATCACAGGGGGCGGTAGCTGAAGCTTTCTTT. It specifies CASSLSQGAVAEAFF.

This chain links TRBV19 with TRBJ2-1; D might be TRBD2 (7 bases). This CDR3 comprises 17 residues. V lost 7 bases and J 3 bases, leaving 22 bases between the germline ends. Germline V gene data show CDR1 as LNHDA and CDR2 as SQIVND (reference sequence). CDR3 residues: CASTSGGGGALYNEQFF. The CDR3, as DNA: TGTGCCAGTACCTCGGGGGGAGGGGGTGCACTCTACAATGAGCAGTTCTTC.

Written as DNA, the CDR3 is TGTGCCAGCAGGGCAAGGGGGGGCGGCTATGGCTACACCTTC. It codes for CASRARGGGYGYTF. The chain joins TRBV5-4 to TRBJ1-2; a possible D gene is TRBD1 (6 bases). V lost 5 bases to trimming and J lost 4 bases, with 15 bases between them. The CDR3 covers 14 residues. Per germline, CDR1 SGHNT and CDR2 YYREEE (reference sequence).

The chain joins TRBV5-1 to TRBJ2-1; D may be TRBD2 (6 bases). V was clipped by 2 bases and J by 9 bases, with 21 bases between them. In germline, CDR1 is SGHRS, CDR2 YFSETQ. The length of the CDR3 is 16 residues. The CDR3 region is CASSFRMAGFLGEQFF. In nucleotides, the CDR3 is TGCGCCAGCAGCTTTCGCATGGCGGGGTTTCTAGGTGAGCAGTTCTTC.

The chain carries TRBV19 and TRBJ2-6; 10 bases fit TRBD1. The trim removed 4 bases at V and 1 base at J, leaving 10 bases unmatched. The CDR3 is 19 amino acids. The V gene's germline CDR1 is LNHDA and CDR2 SQIVND (reference sequence). CDR3 amino acids: CASSTHTRGQGSGANVLTF. CDR3 DNA sequence: TGTGCCAGTAGTACCCACACGAGGGGACAGGGGTCTGGGGCCAACGTCCTGACTTTC.

The chain carries TRBV7-6 and TRBJ1-1, with D hard to call. CDR3 length: 13 residues. V gave up 1 base and J gave up 1 base, with 4 bases separating them. Per germline, CDR1 SGHVS and CDR2 FNYEAQ. Here the CDR3 reads CASSLGQNTEAFF. The CDR3 coding sequence is TGTGCCAGCAGCTTAGGACAGAACACTGAAGCTTTCTTT. The full variable domain, completed using reference TRBV7-6 and TRBJ1-1, is GAGVSQSPRYKVTKRGQDVALRCDPISGHVSLYWYRQALGQGPEFLTYFNYEAQQDKSGLPNDRFSAERPEGSISTLTIQRTEQRDSAMYRCASSLGQNTEAFFGQGTRLTVV.

The genes are TRBV4-1 and TRBJ2-7; D perhaps matches TRBD2 (5 bases). The CDR3 length is 14 residues. Trimming removed 3 bases from V and 2 bases from J, with 11 bases in between. Germline lookup yields CDR1 MGHRA and CDR2 YSYEKL. Written as DNA, the CDR3 is TGCGCCAGCAGCCACAATAGCGTGACCTACGAGCAGTACTTC. This sequence encodes CASSHNSVTYEQYF.

V usage is TRBV28 and J usage is TRBJ1-5, with D possibly matching TRBD1 (6 bases). Between the trimmed V and J ends, which lost 7 bases and 4 bases, there was a span of 11 bases. The germline CDR1 and CDR2 sequences are MDHEN and SYDVKM. The CDR3 has 13 residues. Written as DNA, the CDR3 is TGTGCCAGCAAAGGGGGGGTAAATCAGCCCCAGCATTTT. It encodes CASKGGVNQPQHF. Full variable domain (remainder filled in from reference TRBV28 and TRBJ1-5): DVKVTQSSRYLVKRTGEKVFLECVQDMDHENMFWYRQDPGLGLRLIYFSYDVKMKEKGDIPEGYSVSREKKERFSLILESASTNQTSMYLCASKGGVNQPQHFGDGTRLSIL.

V usage is TRBV4-2 and J usage is TRBJ2-7, with 7 positions matching TRBD2. Germline CDR1 and CDR2: LGHNA and YNFKEQ. The CDR3 has 16 residues. J was trimmed by 2 bases and V by 4 bases; bases with no gene match: 11. CDR3 nucleotide sequence: TGTGCCAGCAGCCGAGAACTAGCGCCCACACCCTACGAGCAGTACTTC. It is translated as CASSRELAPTPYEQYF.

The V gene is TRBV11-2, the J gene TRBJ2-1; 8 bases agree with TRBD1. The CDR3 runs 15 residues. V gave up 6 bases and J gave up 0 bases; unmatched junction bases: 4. Germline V gene sequence: CDR1 SGHAT, CDR2 FQNNGV. The CDR3 DNA reads as TGTGCCAGCAGTTCTACAGGGGGCTCCTACAATGAGCAGTTCTTC. This sequence encodes CASSSTGGSYNEQFF.

This clone has a single count. CDR3 sequence reads: CASSDPDRVEQYV. The CDR3 region has the DNA TGCGCCAGCAGTGATCCGGACAGGGTCGAGCAGTACGTC. The V gene is TRBV10-2, the J gene TRBJ2-7; the match to TRBD1 covers 8 bases. Trimming cost V 3 bases and J 6 bases; bases outside gene matches: 4. CDR3 length equals 13 residues. In germline, CDR1 is WSHSY, CDR2 SAAADI.

This sequence joins TRBV2 and TRBJ2-2; TRBD1 matches at 9 bases. The CDR3 consists of 14 residues. The germline V gene has CDR1 SNHLY and CDR2 FYNNEI. V lost 6 bases to trimming and J lost 7 bases; unmatched junction nucleotides: 6. The CDR3 nucleotides are TGTGCCAGCAGCACACAGGGGGCTGGCGGGGAGCTGTTTTTT. This sequence encodes CASSTQGAGGELFF. Based on the CDR3 plus reference TRBV2 and TRBJ2-2, the full variable domain is EPEVTQTPSHQVTQMGQEVILRCVPISNHLYFYWYRQILGQKVEFLVSFYNNEISEKSEIFDDQFSVERPDGSNFTLKIRSTKLEDSAMYFCASSTQGAGGELFFGEGSRLTVL.